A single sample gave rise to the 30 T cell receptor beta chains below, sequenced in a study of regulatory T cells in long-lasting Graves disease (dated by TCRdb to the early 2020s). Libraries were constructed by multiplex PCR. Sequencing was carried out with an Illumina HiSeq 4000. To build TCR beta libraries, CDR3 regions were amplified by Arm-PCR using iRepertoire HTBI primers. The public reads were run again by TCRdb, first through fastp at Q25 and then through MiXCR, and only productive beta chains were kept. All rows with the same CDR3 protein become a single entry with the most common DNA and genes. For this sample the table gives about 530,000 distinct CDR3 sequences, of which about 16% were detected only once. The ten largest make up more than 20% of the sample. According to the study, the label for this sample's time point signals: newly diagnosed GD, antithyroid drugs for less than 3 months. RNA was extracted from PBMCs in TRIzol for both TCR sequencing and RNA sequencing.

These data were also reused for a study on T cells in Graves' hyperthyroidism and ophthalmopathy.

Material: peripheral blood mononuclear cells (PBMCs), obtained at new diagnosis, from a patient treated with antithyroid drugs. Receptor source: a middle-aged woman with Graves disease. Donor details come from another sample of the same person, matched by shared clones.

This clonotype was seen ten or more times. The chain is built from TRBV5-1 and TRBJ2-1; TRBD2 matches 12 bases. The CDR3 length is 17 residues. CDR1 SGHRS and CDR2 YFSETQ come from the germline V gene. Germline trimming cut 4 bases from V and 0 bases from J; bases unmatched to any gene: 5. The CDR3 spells CASSRLAGGSSYNEQFF. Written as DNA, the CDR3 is TGCGCCAGCAGCAGGCTAGCGGGGGGGAGCTCCTACAATGAGCAGTTCTTC.

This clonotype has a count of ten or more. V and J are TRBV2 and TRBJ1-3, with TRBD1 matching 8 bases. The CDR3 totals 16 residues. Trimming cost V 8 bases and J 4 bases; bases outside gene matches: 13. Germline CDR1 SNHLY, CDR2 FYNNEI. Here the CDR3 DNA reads TGTGCCAGCTCCATGACAGGGGTACGAAGAGGAAACACCATATATTTT. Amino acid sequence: CASSMTGVRRGNTIYF.

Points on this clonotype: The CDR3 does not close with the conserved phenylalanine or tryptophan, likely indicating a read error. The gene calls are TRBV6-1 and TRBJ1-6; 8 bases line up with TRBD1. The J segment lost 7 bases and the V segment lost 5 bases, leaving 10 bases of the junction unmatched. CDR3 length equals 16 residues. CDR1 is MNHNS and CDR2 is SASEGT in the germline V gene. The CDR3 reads CASSQSQGALNSPLHL. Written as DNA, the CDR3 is TGTGCCAGCAGTCAATCCCAGGGGGCCCTGAATTCACCCCTCCACCTT.

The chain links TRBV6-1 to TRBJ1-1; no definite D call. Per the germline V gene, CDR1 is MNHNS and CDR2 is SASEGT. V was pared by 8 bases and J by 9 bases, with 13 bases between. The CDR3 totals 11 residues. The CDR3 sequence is CASAGWTQAFF. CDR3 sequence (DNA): TGTGCCAGCGCCGGGTGGACCCAAGCTTTCTTT.

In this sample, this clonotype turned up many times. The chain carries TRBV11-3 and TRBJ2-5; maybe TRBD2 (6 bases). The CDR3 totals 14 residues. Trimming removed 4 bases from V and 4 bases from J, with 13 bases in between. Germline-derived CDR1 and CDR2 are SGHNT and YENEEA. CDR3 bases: TGTGCCAGCAGCTCTAGCCGCGGGGTAGAGACCCAGTACTTC. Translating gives CASSSSRGVETQYF.

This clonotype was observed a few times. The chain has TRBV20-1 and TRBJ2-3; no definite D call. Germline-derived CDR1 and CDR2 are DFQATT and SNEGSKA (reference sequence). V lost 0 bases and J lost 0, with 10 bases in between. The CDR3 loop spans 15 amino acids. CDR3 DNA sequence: TGCAGTGCTAGAGATTCTGGGCCGAGCACAGATACGCAGTATTTT. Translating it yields CSARDSGPSTDTQYF.

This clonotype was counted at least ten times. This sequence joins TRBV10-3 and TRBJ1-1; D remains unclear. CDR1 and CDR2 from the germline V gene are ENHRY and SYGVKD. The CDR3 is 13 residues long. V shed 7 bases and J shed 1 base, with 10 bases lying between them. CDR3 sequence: CAITLTANTEAFF. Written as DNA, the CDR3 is TGTGCCATCACGTTGACGGCGAACACTGAAGCTTTCTTT.

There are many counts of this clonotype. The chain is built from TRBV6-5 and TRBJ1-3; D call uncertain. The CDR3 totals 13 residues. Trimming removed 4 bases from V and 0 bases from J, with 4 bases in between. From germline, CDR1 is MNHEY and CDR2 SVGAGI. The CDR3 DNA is TGTGCCAGCAGTTCTTTCTCTGGAAACACCATATATTTT. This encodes CASSSFSGNTIYF.

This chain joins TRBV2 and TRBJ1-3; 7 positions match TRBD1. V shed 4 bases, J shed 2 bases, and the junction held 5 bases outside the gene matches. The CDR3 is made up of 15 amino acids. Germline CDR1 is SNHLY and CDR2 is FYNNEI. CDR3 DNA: TGTGCCAGCAGTGCTGGCACAGGGGCTGGAAACACCATATATTTT. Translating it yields CASSAGTGAGNTIYF.

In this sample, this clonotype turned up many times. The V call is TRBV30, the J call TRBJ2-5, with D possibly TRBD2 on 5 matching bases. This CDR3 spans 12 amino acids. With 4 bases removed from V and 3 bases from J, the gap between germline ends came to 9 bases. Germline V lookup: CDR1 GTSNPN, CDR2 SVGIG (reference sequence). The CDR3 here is CAWNRGEETQYF. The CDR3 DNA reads TGTGCCTGGAACCGGGGTGAAGAGACCCAGTACTTC.

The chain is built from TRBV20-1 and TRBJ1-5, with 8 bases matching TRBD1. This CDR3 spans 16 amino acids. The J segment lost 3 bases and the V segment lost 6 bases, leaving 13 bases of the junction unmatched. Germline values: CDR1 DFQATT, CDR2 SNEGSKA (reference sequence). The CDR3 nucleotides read TGCAGTGCCGCCCGCCACGGACAGGGAAACAATCAGCCCCAGCATTTT. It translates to CSAARHGQGNNQPQHF.

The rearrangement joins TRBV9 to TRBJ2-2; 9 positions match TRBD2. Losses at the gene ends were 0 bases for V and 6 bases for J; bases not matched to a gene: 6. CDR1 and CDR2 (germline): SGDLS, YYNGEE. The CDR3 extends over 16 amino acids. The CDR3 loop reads CASSVGSGGFPGELFF. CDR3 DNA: TGTGCCAGCAGCGTAGGCAGCGGGGGGTTCCCCGGGGAGCTGTTTTTT.

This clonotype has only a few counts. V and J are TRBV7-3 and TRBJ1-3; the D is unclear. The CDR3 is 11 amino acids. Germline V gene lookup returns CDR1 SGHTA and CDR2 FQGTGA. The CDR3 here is CLVVGLETIYF. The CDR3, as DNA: TGTCTAGTGGTGGGGTTGGAAACCATATATTTT.

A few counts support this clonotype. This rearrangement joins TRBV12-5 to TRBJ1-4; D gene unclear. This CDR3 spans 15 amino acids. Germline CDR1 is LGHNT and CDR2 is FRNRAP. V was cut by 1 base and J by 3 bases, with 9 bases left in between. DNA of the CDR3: TGTGCTAGTGGTTTGGCGTATCGTCCTAATGAAAAACTGTTTTTT. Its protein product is CASGLAYRPNEKLFF.

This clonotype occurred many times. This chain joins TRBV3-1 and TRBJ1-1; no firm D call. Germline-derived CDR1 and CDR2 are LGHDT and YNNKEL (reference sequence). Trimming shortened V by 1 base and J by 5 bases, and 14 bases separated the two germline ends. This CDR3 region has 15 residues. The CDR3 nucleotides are TGTGCCAGCAGCCAAGTTCAAGTGCAGGAAACTGAAGCTTTCTTT. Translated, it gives CASSQVQVQETEAFF.

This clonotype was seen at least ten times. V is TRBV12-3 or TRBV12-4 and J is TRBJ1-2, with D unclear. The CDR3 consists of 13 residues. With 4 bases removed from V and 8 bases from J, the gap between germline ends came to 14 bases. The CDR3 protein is CASSSLNERGYTF. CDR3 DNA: TGTGCCAGCAGTTCCCTGAATGAACGGGGCTACACCTTC.

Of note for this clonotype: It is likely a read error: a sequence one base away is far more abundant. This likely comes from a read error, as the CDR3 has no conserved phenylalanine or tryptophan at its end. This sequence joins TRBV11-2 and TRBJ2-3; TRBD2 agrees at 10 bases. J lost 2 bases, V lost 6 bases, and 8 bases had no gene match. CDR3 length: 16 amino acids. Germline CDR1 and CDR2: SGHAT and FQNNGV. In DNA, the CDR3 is TGTGCCAGCAGACTAGCGGGGTCGGGAGACACAGATACGCAGTATATT. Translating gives CASRLAGSGDTDTQYI.

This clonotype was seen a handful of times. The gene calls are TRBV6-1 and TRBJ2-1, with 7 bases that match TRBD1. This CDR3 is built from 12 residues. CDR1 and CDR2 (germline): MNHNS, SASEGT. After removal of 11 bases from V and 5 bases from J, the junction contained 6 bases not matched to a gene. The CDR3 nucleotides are TGTGCCGCCCGGGACAGACACAATGAGCAGTTCTTC. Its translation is CAARDRHNEQFF.

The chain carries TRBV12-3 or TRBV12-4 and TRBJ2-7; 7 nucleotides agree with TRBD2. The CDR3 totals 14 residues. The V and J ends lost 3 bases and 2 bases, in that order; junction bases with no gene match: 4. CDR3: CASSLSGEPYEQYF. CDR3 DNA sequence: TGTGCCAGCAGTTTGAGCGGGGAGCCCTACGAGCAGTACTTC.

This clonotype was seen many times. This CDR3 is CASSPGVPYGYTF. As DNA, the CDR3 is TGTGCCAGCAGTCCGGGGGTGCCTTATGGCTACACCTTC. The chain joins TRBV3-1 to TRBJ1-2; D might be TRBD1 (5 bases). This CDR3 is 13 amino acids long. Germline assignment: CDR1 LGHDT and CDR2 YNNKEL (reference sequence). The ends were cut back, 6 bases at V and 5 bases at J, with 13 bases in the middle.

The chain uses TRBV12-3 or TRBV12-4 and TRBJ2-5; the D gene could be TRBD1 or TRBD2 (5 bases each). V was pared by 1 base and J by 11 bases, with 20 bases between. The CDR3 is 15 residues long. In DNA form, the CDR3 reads TGTGCCAGCAGTTTAGGGGGGAGCTCCTACAATGAGCAGTACTTC. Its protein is CASSLGGSSYNEQYF.

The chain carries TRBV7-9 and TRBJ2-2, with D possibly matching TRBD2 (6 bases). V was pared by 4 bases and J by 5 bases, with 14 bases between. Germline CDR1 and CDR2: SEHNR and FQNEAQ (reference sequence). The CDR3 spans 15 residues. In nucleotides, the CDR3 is TGTGCCAGCAGCTCGTACCCTGGAGGGACCGGGGAGCTGTTTTTT. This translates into CASSSYPGGTGELFF.

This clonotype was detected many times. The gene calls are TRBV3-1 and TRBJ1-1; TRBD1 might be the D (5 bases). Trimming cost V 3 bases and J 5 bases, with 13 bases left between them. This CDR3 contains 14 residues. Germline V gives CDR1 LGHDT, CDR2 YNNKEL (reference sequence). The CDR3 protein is CASSHMGGVTEAFF. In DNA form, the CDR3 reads TGTGCCAGCAGCCACATGGGGGGTGTTACTGAAGCTTTCTTT.

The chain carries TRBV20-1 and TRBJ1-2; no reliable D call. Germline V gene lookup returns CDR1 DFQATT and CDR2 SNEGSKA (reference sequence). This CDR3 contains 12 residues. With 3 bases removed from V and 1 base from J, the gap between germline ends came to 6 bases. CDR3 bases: TGCAGTGCTAGGATCAGTAACTATGGCTACACCTTC. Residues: CSARISNYGYTF.

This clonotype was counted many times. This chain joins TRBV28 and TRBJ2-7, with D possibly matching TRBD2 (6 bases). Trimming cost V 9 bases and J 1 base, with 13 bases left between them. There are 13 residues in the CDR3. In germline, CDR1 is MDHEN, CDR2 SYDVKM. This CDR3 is CASSAGTSYEQYF. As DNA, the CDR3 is TGTGCCAGTAGCGCCGGGACTTCCTACGAGCAGTACTTC.

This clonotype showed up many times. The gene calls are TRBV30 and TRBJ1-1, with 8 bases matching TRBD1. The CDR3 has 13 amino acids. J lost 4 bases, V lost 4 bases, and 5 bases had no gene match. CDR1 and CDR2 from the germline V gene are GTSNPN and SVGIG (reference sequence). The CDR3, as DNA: TGTGCCTGGACAGGGGGCGCGGTCACTGAAGCTTTCTTT. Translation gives CAWTGGAVTEAFF.

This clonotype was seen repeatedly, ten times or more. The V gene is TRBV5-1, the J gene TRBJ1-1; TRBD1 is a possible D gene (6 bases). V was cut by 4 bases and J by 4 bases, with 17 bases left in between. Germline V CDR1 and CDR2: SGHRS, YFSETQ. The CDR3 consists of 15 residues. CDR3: CASSRNRDGGTEAFF. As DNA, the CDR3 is TGCGCCAGCAGCCGGAACAGGGATGGGGGCACTGAAGCTTTCTTT.

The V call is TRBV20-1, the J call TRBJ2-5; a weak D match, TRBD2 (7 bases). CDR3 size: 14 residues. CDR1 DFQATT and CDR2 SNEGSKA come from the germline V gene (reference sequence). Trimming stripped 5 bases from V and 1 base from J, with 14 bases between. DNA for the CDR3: TGCAGTGCTGGGGGAGGGGGGGGCCAAGAGACCCAGTACTTC. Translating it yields CSAGGGGGQETQYF.

This CDR3 reads CASKAVYLDSPLHF. The CDR3, as DNA: TGTGCCAGCAAGGCGGTCTATCTTGATTCACCCCTCCACTTT. The chain has TRBV6-1 and TRBJ1-6; D gene unclear. Per the germline V gene, CDR1 is MNHNS and CDR2 is SASEGT. The CDR3 consists of 14 residues. V gave up 7 bases and J gave up 8 bases, with 15 bases separating them.

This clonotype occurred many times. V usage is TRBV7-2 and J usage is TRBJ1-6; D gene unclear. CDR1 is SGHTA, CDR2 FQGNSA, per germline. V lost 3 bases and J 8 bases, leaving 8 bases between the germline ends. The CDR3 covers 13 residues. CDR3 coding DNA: TGTGCCAGCAGCTTGAGTGAAGATTCACCCCTCCACTTT. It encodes CASSLSEDSPLHF.